This TCR beta chain derives from a study of OX40 agonist ivuxolimab in advanced cancers. Study in general: Participants could have had prior anti-PD-1, anti-PD-L1 or anti-CTLA-4 therapy, and more than 35% had some.

The cohort excluded patients with autoimmune disease history or systemic immunosuppression. TCRdb's copy holds only in-frame clones and misses some; the assay was immunoSEQ multiplex PCR. The sample shows tens of thousands of clones, around 90% of them seen only once. Germline CDR1 SGHRS, CDR2 YFSETQ. Trimming stripped 0 bases from V and 4 bases from J, with 10 bases between. CDR3 length: 14 residues. This clone is a singleton in its sample. The specimen was CD4+ or CD8+ T cells sorted from blood, collected in a trial of the OX40 agonist ivuxolimab. V and J are TRBV5-1 and TRBJ1-2; D is unresolved. The receptor's source is an adult with an advanced solid tumor such as melanoma, head and neck, liver or kidney cancer. CDR3 region: CASSLEGGVYGYTF. The CDR3 DNA is TGCGCCAGCAGCTTGGAAGGCGGCGTCTATGGCTACACCTTC.